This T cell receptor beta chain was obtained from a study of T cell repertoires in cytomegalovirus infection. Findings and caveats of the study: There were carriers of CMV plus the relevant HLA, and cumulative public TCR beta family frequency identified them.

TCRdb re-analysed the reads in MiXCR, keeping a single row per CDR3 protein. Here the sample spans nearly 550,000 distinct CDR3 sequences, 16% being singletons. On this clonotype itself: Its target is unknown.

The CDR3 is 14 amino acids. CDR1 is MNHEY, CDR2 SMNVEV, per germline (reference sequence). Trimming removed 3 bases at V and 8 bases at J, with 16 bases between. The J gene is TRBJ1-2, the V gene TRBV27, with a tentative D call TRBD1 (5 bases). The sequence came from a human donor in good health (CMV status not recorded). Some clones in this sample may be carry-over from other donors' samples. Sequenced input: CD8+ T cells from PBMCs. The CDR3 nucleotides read TGTGCCAGCAGTTTCCTCCCTCGCAGGGACGGCTACACCTTC. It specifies CASSFLPRRDGYTF.